The 25 T cell receptor beta chains presented below share a single source sample, sequenced in a study of human T cells and chemical hapten exposure. TCRdb re-analysed the RACE reads in MiXCR, keeping a single row per CDR3 protein. The sample includes about 110,000 distinct CDR3 sequences, less than 45% seen only once; the top ten take more than 2.5%. Time point: patch test 3, about 24 weeks after DPC sensitization. Treatment noted: therapeutic diphenylcyclopropenone sensitization with weekly scalp DPC. The material was whole blood, obtained in connection with sensitization to the hapten diphenylcyclopropenone (DPC). The receptors were gathered from a man aged 35 to 55 with alopecia areata. Some clones in this sample may be carry-over from other donors' samples.

The chain couples TRBV7-2 to TRBJ2-1; possible D gene TRBD2, 5 bases. The CDR3 length is 15 residues. Germline loops: CDR1 SGHTA, CDR2 FQGNSA. The germline V and J ends were trimmed by 5 bases and 0 bases, with 11 bases remaining between them. CDR3 region: CASSLGLTSYNEQFF. For the CDR3, the DNA is TGTGCCAGCAGCCTTGGACTGACCTCCTACAATGAGCAGTTCTTC.

V is TRBV24-1 and J is TRBJ2-5, with D possibly matching TRBD1 (6 bases). The CDR3 covers 16 residues. Trimming removed 4 bases from V and 2 bases from J, with 16 bases in between. The V gene's germline CDR1 is KGHDR and CDR2 SFDVKD. CDR3 in DNA: TGTGCCACCAGTGACGCCTCGGACAGCGGACAAGAGACCCAGTACTTC. This encodes CATSDASDSGQETQYF.

This clonotype was found a few times. This chain joins TRBV18 and TRBJ2-7, with TRBD1 matching over 7 bases. Trimming removed 2 bases from V and 3 bases from J; junction bases left unmatched: 10. Germline V gene lookup returns CDR1 KGHSH and CDR2 LQKENI. The CDR3 loop spans 16 amino acids. Here the CDR3 reads CASSPEDRDAIYEQYV. The CDR3 nucleotides are TGTGCCAGCTCACCAGAAGACAGGGATGCAATCTACGAGCAGTACGTC.

The sample holds one count of this clonotype. This sequence joins TRBV6-6 and TRBJ1-5; D gene unclear. Trimming left V 8 bases short and J 5 bases short, with 4 bases between. This CDR3 has 10 amino acids. Germline V gene sequence: CDR1 MNHNY, CDR2 SVGAGI (reference sequence). The CDR3 sequence: CASGHQPQHF. DNA of the CDR3: TGTGCCAGCGGGCATCAGCCCCAGCATTTT.

The chain employs TRBV29-1 and TRBJ2-7, with TRBD2 matching 12 bases. The CDR3 consists of 14 residues. Trimming cost V 5 bases and J 6 bases; bases outside gene matches: 8. Germline V gene lookup returns CDR1 SQVTM and CDR2 ANQGSEA. CDR3 sequence (DNA): TGCAGCGTTTCCGGACTAGCGGGATCTCTCGAGCAGTACTTC. Translating gives CSVSGLAGSLEQYF.

This clonotype was counted between two and nine times. The CDR3 DNA reads as TGCGCCAGCAGCCCGGACAGGGTAGACGAGCAGTACTTC. This encodes CASSPDRVDEQYF. This sequence joins TRBV5-1 and TRBJ2-7; 8 bases are a match to TRBD1. This CDR3 region has 13 residues. Germline CDR1 is SGHRS and CDR2 is YFSETQ. The V and J ends lost 4 bases and 5 bases, in that order; junction bases with no gene match: 5.

The rearrangement links TRBV6-5 to TRBJ1-5; tentatively, D is TRBD1 (6 bases). Trimming took off 5 bases at V and 2 bases at J, with 13 bases between the two ends. This CDR3 is 15 amino acids long. Germline CDR1 MNHEY, CDR2 SVGAGI. The DNA of the CDR3 is TGTGCCAGCAGTGCCGCGCCAGGGGGCAATCAGCCCCAGCATTTT. Residues: CASSAAPGGNQPQHF.

This clonotype was picked up a small number of times. This sequence joins TRBV20-1 and TRBJ2-1, with D possibly being TRBD2 (6 bases). V lost 6 bases to trimming and J lost 4 bases, with 25 bases between them. The CDR3 length is 17 residues. Germline CDR1 and CDR2: DFQATT and SNEGSKA (reference sequence). The CDR3 protein is CSAPVPPTGVTYNEQFF. The CDR3, as DNA: TGCAGTGCCCCGGTCCCCCCGACGGGAGTAACTTACAATGAGCAGTTCTTC.

The chain has TRBV12-3 or TRBV12-4 and TRBJ2-3; D is possibly TRBD2 (6 bases). The CDR3 has 15 residues. V lost 5 bases and J 6 bases, leaving 18 bases between the germline ends. The CDR3 is CASSRRGSLEDTQYF. CDR3 bases: TGTGCCAGCAGTCGGAGGGGTTCCCTCGAGGATACGCAGTATTTT.

This clonotype occurred a few times. The chain employs TRBV6-5 and TRBJ2-7; maybe TRBD2 (5 bases). Trimming removed 4 bases from V and 3 bases from J, with 13 bases in between. This CDR3 spans 14 amino acids. Germline assignment: CDR1 MNHEY and CDR2 SVGAGI. The CDR3 DNA sequence: TGTGCCAGCAGTTTCCTCCCGGGGAGCTACGAGCAGTACGTC. Translating it yields CASSFLPGSYEQYV.

J is TRBJ2-3 and V is TRBV18; no definite D call. The germline V gene encodes CDR1 KGHSH and CDR2 LQKENI. This CDR3 comprises 13 residues. The V end was cut by 3 bases, the J end by 4 bases, with 8 bases between. CDR3 coding DNA: TGTGCCAGCTCACCTAATAACCCAGATACGCAGTATTTT. Translated: CASSPNNPDTQYF.

This chain joins TRBV5-1 and TRBJ2-2; 7 nucleotides match TRBD1. The trim removed 4 bases at V and 4 bases at J, leaving 13 bases unmatched. Per the germline V gene, CDR1 is SGHRS and CDR2 is YFSETQ. This CDR3 region has 17 residues. The CDR3 nucleotides are TGCGCCAGCAGCCCCCAGACAGGGTCAGGGGGCACCGGGGAGCTGTTTTTT. It yields the protein CASSPQTGSGGTGELFF. The full variable domain, rest sourced from reference TRBV5-1 and TRBJ2-2, is KAGVTQTPRYLIKTRGQQVTLSCSPISGHRSVSWYQQTPGQGLQFLFEYFSETQRNKGNFPGRFSGRQFSNSRSEMNVSTLELGDSALYLCASSPQTGSGGTGELFFGEGSRLTVL.

The chain employs TRBV19 and TRBJ1-4; TRBD1 matches at 7 bases. This CDR3 comprises 17 residues. Germline assignment: CDR1 LNHDA and CDR2 SQIVND (reference sequence). V trimming: 3 bases; J trimming: 2 bases; junction bases outside the gene matches: 9. For the CDR3, the DNA is TGTGCCAGTAGTATGGGCCGACAGGGAAGGACTAATGAAAAACTGTTTTTT. Translated: CASSMGRQGRTNEKLFF. The whole variable domain, filled in from reference TRBV19 and TRBJ1-4, reads DGGITQSPKYLFRKEGQNVTLSCEQNLNHDAMYWYRQDPGQGLRLIYYSQIVNDFQKGDIAEGYSVSREKKESFPLTVTSAQKNPTAFYLCASSMGRQGRTNEKLFFGSGTQLSVL.

The V and J genes are TRBV20-1 and TRBJ1-3; D uncertain. Trimming cost V 5 bases and J 4 bases, with 6 bases left between them. The CDR3 consists of 11 residues. Germline CDR1 is DFQATT and CDR2 is SNEGSKA (reference sequence). The CDR3 coding sequence is TGCAGTGCTCTCGTCGGAAACACCATATATTTT. This codes for CSALVGNTIYF.

The V call is TRBV7-2, the J call TRBJ2-4; 10 nucleotides align to TRBD1. Germline V lookup: CDR1 SGHTA, CDR2 FQGNSA. The CDR3 has 15 residues. Trimming at V came to 5 bases and at J to 4 bases, leaving 5 bases not matched to a gene. CDR3 loop: CASSNDRGQKNIQYF. CDR3 coding DNA: TGTGCCAGCAGCAATGACAGGGGGCAAAAAAACATTCAGTACTTC.

The rearrangement joins TRBV21-1 to TRBJ2-7. TRBV21-1 is a pseudogene locus. This CDR3 has 10 residues. The CDR3 reads CASRKREQYF. The CDR3 region has the DNA TGTGCCAGCAGGAAAAGGGAGCAGTACTTC.

This clonotype was detected only a few times. This chain joins TRBV4-1 and TRBJ2-1; perhaps TRBD2 as D (7 bases). Between the trimmed V and J ends, which lost 2 bases and 9 bases, there was a span of 11 bases. Germline V gene lookup returns CDR1 MGHRA and CDR2 YSYEKL. This CDR3 spans 13 amino acids. The CDR3 reads CASSQQGRAEQFF. The CDR3 coding sequence is TGCGCCAGCAGCCAACAGGGGAGGGCTGAGCAGTTCTTC.

This clonotype was recorded only once. This rearrangement joins TRBV7-2 to TRBJ1-2; 7 bases agree with TRBD1. This CDR3 is built from 15 residues. Germline-derived CDR1 and CDR2 are SGHTA and FQGNSA. V lost 5 bases and J lost 2; bases outside the gene matches: 8. CDR3 DNA sequence: TGTGCCAGCAGCCGTCCCGGGACAGAGAACTATGGCTACACCTTC. Its protein is CASSRPGTENYGYTF.

This chain uses TRBV7-9 with TRBJ2-5; D is ambiguous. V was cut by 1 base and J by 1 base, with 7 bases left in between. Per germline, CDR1 SEHNR and CDR2 FQNEAQ (reference sequence). The CDR3 has 14 residues. CDR3: CASSLGAAQETQYF. Here the CDR3 DNA reads TGTGCCAGCAGCTTAGGTGCGGCCCAAGAGACCCAGTACTTC.

The chain joins TRBV29-1 to TRBJ2-7, with a possible D match to TRBD1 (6 bases). The CDR3 extends over 14 amino acids. V lost 2 bases, J lost 2 bases, and 13 bases lay in between. Germline lookup yields CDR1 SQVTM and CDR2 ANQGSEA. The CDR3 bases are TGCAGCGTTGAAACGCAGGGACACCCCTACGAGCAGTACTTC. It specifies CSVETQGHPYEQYF.

V is TRBV10-3 and J is TRBJ1-3, with 7 bases fitting TRBD1. The junction had 6 bases not matched to a gene; V was cut back by 7 bases and J by 3 bases. This CDR3 comprises 14 residues. Germline lookup yields CDR1 ENHRY and CDR2 SYGVKD. CDR3 nucleotide sequence: TGTGCCATCACCGGGACAGTTGGTGGAAACACCATATATTTT. As protein: CAITGTVGGNTIYF.

This clonotype turned up a few times. The chain couples TRBV9 to TRBJ2-3, with 8 bases that match TRBD1. Germline CDR1 reads SGDLS; CDR2 reads YYNGEE. The CDR3 runs 13 residues. V dropped 5 bases and J dropped 3; count of bases not matched to a gene: 2. The CDR3 DNA follows: TGTGCCAGCAGTTGGACAGGGACAGATACGCAGTATTTT. The encoded protein is CASSWTGTDTQYF.

The chain links TRBV6-6 to TRBJ2-3; unclear D gene. This CDR3 is 15 amino acids long. V lost 2 bases, J lost 2 bases, and 11 bases lay in between. Per germline, CDR1 MNHNY and CDR2 SVGAGI (reference sequence). For the CDR3, the DNA is TGTGCCAGCAGTTACGTCAGCGCACCCACAGATACGCAGTATTTT. Encoded protein: CASSYVSAPTDTQYF.

This clonotype occurred a few times. The chain is built from TRBV11-1 and TRBJ2-7; D might be TRBD2 (5 bases). Trimming pared 5 bases from V and 3 bases from J, leaving 11 bases between. The CDR3 has 13 residues. Germline CDR1 SGHAT, CDR2 FQDESV (reference sequence). The CDR3 loop is CASSLPGIYEQYF. CDR3 DNA sequence: TGTGCCAGCAGCCTCCCCGGGATCTACGAGCAGTACTTC.

The chain combines TRBV24-1 with TRBJ2-5; TRBD1 agrees at 7 bases. Germline lookup yields CDR1 KGHDR and CDR2 SFDVKD. The junction had 12 bases not matched to a gene; V was cut back by 4 bases and J by 2 bases. This CDR3 is 17 amino acids long. The CDR3 region has the DNA TGTGCCACCAGTGACCGGGGACAGATTAGCCTTCAAGAGACCCAGTACTTC. Amino acid sequence: CATSDRGQISLQETQYF.